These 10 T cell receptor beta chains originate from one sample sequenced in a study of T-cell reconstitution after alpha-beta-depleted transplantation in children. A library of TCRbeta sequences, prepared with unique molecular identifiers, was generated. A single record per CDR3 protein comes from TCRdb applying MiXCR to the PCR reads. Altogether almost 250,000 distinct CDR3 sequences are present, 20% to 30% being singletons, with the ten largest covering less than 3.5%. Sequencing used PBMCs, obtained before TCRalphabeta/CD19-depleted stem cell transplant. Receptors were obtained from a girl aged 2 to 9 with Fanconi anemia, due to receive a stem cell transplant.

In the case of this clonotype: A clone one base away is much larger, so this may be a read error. In nucleotides, the CDR3 is TGCGCCAGCAGCCAGCTTCCCCGGCCGTCCTACAATGAGCAGTTCTTC. Amino acid sequence: CASSQLPRPSYNEQFF. V is TRBV4-1 and J is TRBJ2-1; no reliable D call. The CDR3 is made up of 16 amino acids. The germline V and J ends were trimmed by 3 bases and 1 base, with 13 bases remaining between them. Germline V gene data show CDR1 as MGHRA and CDR2 as YSYEKL.

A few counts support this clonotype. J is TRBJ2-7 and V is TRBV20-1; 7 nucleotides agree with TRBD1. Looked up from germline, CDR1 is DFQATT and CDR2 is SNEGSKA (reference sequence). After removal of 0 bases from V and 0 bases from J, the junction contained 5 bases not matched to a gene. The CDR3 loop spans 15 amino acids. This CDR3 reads CSARDRDSFSYEQYF. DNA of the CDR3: TGCAGTGCTAGAGATCGGGACAGCTTCTCCTACGAGCAGTACTTC.

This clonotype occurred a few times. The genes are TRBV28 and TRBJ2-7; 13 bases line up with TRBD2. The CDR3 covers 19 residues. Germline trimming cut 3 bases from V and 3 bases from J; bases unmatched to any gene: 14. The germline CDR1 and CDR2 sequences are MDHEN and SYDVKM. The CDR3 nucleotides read TGTGCCAGCAGTTTCCTCCTCGGGACTAGCGGGACCCAGGACTACGAGCAGTACTTC. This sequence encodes CASSFLLGTSGTQDYEQYF. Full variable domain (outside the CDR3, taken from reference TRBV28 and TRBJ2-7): DVKVTQSSRYLVKRTGEKVFLECVQDMDHENMFWYRQDPGLGLRLIYFSYDVKMKEKGDIPEGYSVSREKKERFSLILESASTNQTSMYLCASSFLLGTSGTQDYEQYFGPGTRLTVT.

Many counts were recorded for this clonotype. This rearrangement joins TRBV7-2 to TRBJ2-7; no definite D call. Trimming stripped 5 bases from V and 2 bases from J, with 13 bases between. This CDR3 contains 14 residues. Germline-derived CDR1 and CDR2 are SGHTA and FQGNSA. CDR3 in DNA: TGTGCCAGCAGCACCTCAGGCCAGGCCTACGAGCAGTACTTC. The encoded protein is CASSTSGQAYEQYF.

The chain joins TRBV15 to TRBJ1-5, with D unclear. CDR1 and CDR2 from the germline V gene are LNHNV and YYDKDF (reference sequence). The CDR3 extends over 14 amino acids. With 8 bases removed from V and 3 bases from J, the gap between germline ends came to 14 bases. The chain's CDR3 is CATWPGHNNQPQHF. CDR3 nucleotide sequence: TGTGCCACCTGGCCAGGCCATAACAATCAGCCCCAGCATTTT.

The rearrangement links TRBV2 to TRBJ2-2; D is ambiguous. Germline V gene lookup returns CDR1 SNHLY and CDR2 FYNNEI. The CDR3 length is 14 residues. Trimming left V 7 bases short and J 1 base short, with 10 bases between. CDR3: CASNRRMNTGELFF. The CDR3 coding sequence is TGTGCCAGCAATCGGCGGATGAACACCGGGGAGCTGTTTTTT.

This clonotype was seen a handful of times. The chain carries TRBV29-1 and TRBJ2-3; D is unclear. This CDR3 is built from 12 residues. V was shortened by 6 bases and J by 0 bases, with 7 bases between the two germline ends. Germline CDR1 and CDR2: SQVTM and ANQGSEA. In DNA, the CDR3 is TGCAGCGTCTCTTCCAGCACAGATACGCAGTATTTT. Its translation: CSVSSSTDTQYF.

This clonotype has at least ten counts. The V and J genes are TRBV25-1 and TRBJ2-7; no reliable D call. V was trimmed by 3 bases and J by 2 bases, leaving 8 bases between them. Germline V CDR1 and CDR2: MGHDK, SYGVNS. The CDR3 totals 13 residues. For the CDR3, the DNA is TGTGCCAGCAGTGAGCTGGGGACCTACGAGCAGTACTTC. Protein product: CASSELGTYEQYF.

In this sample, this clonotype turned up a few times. The CDR3 spells CSLAPGRGTDTQYF. The CDR3 DNA reads as TGCAGCCTAGCTCCGGGTCGAGGCACAGATACGCAGTATTTT. This sequence joins TRBV29-1 and TRBJ2-3, with D tentatively TRBD2 (5 bases). Trimming removed 8 bases at V and 1 base at J, with 16 bases between. Germline-derived CDR1 and CDR2 are SQVTM and ANQGSEA. The CDR3 runs 14 residues.

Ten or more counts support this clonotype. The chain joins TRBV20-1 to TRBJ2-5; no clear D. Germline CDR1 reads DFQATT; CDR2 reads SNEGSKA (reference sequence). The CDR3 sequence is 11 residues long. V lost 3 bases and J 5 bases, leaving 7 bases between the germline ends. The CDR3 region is CSASVVETQYF. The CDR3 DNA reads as TGCAGTGCTAGCGTAGTGGAGACCCAGTACTTC.